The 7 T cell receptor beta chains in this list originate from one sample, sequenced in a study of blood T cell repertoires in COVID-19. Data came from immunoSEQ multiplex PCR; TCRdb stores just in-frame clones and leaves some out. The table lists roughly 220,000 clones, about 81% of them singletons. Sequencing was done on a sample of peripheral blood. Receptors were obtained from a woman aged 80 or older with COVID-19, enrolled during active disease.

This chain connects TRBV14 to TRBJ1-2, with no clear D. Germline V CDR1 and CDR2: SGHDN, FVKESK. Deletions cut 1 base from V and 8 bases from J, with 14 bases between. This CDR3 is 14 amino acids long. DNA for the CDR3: TGTGCCAGCAGCCAAGGGGCCGGGAGTGGGGGCTACACCTTC. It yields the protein CASSQGAGSGGYTF.

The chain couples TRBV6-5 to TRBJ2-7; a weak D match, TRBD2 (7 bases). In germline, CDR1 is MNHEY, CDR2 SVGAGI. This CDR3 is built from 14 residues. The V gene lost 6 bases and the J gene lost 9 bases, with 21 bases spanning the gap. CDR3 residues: CASRGGDGFLGQYF. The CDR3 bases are TGTGCCAGCAGAGGGGGGGACGGGTTCCTCGGGCAGTACTTC.

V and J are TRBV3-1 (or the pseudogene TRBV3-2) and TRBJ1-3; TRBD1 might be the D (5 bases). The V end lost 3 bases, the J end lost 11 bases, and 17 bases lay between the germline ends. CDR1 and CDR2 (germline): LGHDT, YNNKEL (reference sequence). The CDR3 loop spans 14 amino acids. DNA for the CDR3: TGTGCCAGCAGCCATACAGGTTACTCTGCCGCCATATATTTT. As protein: CASSHTGYSAAIYF.

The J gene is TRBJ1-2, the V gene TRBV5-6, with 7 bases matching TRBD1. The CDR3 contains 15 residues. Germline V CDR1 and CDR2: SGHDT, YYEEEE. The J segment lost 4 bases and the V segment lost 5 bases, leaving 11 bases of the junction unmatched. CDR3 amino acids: CASSLNRGVGYGYTF. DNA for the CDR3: TGTGCCAGCAGTCTGAACAGGGGCGTGGGCTATGGCTACACCTTC.

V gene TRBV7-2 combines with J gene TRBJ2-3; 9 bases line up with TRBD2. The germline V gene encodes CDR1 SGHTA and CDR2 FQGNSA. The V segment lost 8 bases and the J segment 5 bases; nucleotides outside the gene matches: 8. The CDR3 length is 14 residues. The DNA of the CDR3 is TGTGCCAGCGGCTCGGCGGGAGGGGAAGATACGCAGTATTTT. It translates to CASGSAGGEDTQYF.

The CDR3 spells CASSQVRGGDIGSGEQYF. CDR3 in DNA: TGTGCCAGCAGCCAAGTTCGGGGGGGGGACATCGGCTCCGGCGAGCAGTACTTC. V and J are TRBV3-1 (or the pseudogene TRBV3-2) and TRBJ2-7, with 8 bases lining up with TRBD2. V was clipped by 1 base and J by 6 bases; unmatched bases: 17. The CDR3 totals 18 residues. Per the germline V gene, CDR1 is LGHDT and CDR2 is YNNKEL (reference sequence).

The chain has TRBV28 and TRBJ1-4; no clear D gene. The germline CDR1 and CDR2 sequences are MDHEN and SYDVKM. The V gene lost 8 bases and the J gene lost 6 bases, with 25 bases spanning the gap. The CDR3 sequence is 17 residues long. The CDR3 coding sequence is TGTGCCAGCTTTTCTCCCCTCTCCCTAGGCCTCCATGAAAAACTGTTTTTT. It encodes CASFSPLSLGLHEKLFF.